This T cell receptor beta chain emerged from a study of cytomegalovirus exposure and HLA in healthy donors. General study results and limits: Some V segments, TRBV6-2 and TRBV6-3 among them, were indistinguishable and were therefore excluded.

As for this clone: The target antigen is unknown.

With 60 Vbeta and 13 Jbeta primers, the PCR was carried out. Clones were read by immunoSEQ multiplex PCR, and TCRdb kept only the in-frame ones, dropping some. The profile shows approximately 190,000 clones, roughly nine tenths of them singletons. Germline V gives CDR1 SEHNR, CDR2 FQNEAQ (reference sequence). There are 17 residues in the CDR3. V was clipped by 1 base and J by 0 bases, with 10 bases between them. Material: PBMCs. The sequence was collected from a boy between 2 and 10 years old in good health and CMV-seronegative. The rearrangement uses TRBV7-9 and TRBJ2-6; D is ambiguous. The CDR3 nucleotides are TGTGCCAGCAGCTTAGGGTTTCGGTCCTCTGGGGCCAACGTCCTGACTTTC. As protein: CASSLGFRSSGANVLTF.